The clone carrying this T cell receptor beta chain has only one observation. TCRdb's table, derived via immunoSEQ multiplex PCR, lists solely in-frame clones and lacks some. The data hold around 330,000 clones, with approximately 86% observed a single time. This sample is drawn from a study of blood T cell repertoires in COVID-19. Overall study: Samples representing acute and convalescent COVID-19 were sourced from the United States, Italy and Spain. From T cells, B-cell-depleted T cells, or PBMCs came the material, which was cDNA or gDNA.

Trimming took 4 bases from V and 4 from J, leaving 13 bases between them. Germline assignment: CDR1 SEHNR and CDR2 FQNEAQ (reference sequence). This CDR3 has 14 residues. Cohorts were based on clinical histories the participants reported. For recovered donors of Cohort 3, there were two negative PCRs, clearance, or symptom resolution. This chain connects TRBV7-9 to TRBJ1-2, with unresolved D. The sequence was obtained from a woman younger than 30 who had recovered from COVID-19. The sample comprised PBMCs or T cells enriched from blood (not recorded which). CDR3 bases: TGTGCCAGCAGCTCTTACGGGGTTAGCTATGGCTACACCTTC. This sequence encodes CASSSYGVSYGYTF.